The 5 T cell receptor beta chains below all came from one sample that was sequenced in a study of graft-versus-host responses after intestinal transplantation. Their cognate antigens are unknown. The method was immunoSEQ multiplex PCR; TCRdb's version includes in-frame clones alone and lacks a portion of them. There are about 94,000 clones in the sample; roughly nine tenths occur only once, and under 0.55% lies in the top ten. This sample comprised unstimulated CD8+ T cells sorted from spleen or lymph node cells, obtained before intestinal transplant. The receptors stem from a human donor who received an intestinal transplant.

V usage is TRBV5-1 and J usage is TRBJ1-2; TRBD1 might be the D (6 bases). This CDR3 has 16 residues. Germline loops: CDR1 SGHRS, CDR2 YFSETQ. Trimming took 4 bases from V and 6 from J, leaving 22 bases between them. CDR3 coding DNA: TGCGCCAGCAGCCTGAGGACACAGGGTGATTATGATGGCTACACCTTC. Translation gives CASSLRTQGDYDGYTF.

This clone has more than one count but fewer than ten. The chain carries TRBV6-6 and TRBJ1-5; D is undetermined. The CDR3 runs 15 residues. V was cut by 4 bases and J by 6 bases, with 16 bases left in between. Per germline, CDR1 MNHNY and CDR2 SVGAGI (reference sequence). CDR3 sequence reads: CASSFLGTESQPQHF. CDR3 nucleotides: TGTGCCAGCAGTTTCCTCGGCACAGAAAGTCAGCCCCAGCATTTT.

Comment on this clone: The same CDR3 arises from other DNA sequences in this sample as well. The V gene is TRBV5-1, the J gene TRBJ2-1; 8 bases match TRBD2. The CDR3 runs to 15 residues. With V trimmed by 1 base and J by 0 bases, 0 bases remained unmatched. Germline values: CDR1 SGHRS, CDR2 YFSETQ. DNA for the CDR3: TGCGCCAGCAGCTTGCGGGGGGGCTCCTACAATGAGCAGTTCTTC. Translation gives CASSLRGGSYNEQFF.

The rearrangement uses TRBV5-4 and TRBJ2-7, with a tentative D call TRBD2 (6 bases). The CDR3 runs 15 residues. Trimming took 0 bases from V and 0 from J, leaving 10 bases between them. Germline V CDR1 and CDR2: SGHNT, YYREEE (reference sequence). Written as DNA, the CDR3 is TGTGCCAGCAGCTTGGGGCGGGGAACCTCCTACGAGCAGTACTTC. It yields the protein CASSLGRGTSYEQYF.

This chain uses TRBV4-1 with TRBJ2-7, with 12 bases that match TRBD2. After removal of 4 bases from V and 3 bases from J, the junction contained 1 base not matched to a gene. CDR3 length: 14 residues. Per germline, CDR1 MGHRA and CDR2 YSYEKL. This chain's CDR3 is CASSRTSGDYEQYF. CDR3 sequence (DNA): TGCGCCAGCAGCCGGACTAGCGGGGACTACGAGCAGTACTTC.